Each of the 17 T cell receptor beta chains below was sequenced from the same sample in a study of blood T cell repertoires in COVID-19. Assay: immunoSEQ multiplex PCR; the TCRdb copy retains only in-frame clones and omits some. This table has more than 80,000 clones, about 86% appearing once. The sample taken for sequencing was peripheral blood. The receptors were sampled from a man of 80 years or more with acute or convalescent COVID-19.

The rearrangement joins TRBV7-6 to TRBJ2-5; 9 bases are a match to TRBD1. The J segment lost 5 bases and the V segment lost 3 bases, leaving 16 bases of the junction unmatched. The CDR3 is made up of 18 amino acids. Looked up from germline, CDR1 is SGHVS and CDR2 is FNYEAQ. Here the CDR3 reads CASSFSVSQGAFMETQYF. In nucleotides, the CDR3 is TGTGCCAGCAGCTTTTCGGTCTCACAGGGGGCTTTTATGGAGACCCAGTACTTC.

The chain is built from TRBV19 and TRBJ2-6; 7 nucleotides line up with TRBD1. Germline CDR1 is LNHDA and CDR2 is SQIVND (reference sequence). The CDR3 totals 15 residues. V gave up 5 bases and J gave up 2 bases; unmatched junction bases: 3. CDR3 residues: CASSPTGAGANVLTF. In nucleotides, the CDR3 is TGTGCCAGTAGTCCCACAGGGGCTGGGGCCAACGTCCTGACTTTC.

This chain links TRBV5-1 with TRBJ2-3, with a weak D call TRBD1 (6 bases). This CDR3 region has 15 residues. Germline loops: CDR1 SGHRS, CDR2 YFSETQ. Trimming shortened V by 4 bases and J by 2 bases, and 14 bases separated the two germline ends. The CDR3: CASSPDRSPTDTQYF. As DNA, the CDR3 is TGCGCCAGCAGCCCAGACAGGTCACCCACAGATACGCAGTATTTT.

This chain uses TRBV11-3 with TRBJ2-3, with TRBD2 matching 16 bases. The CDR3 loop spans 17 amino acids. Germline CDR1 SGHNT, CDR2 YENEEA. Losses at the gene ends were 5 bases for V and 4 bases for J; bases not matched to a gene: 6. The CDR3 spells CASSPGLAGGPADTQYF. CDR3 DNA: TGTGCCAGCAGCCCGGGACTAGCGGGAGGGCCGGCAGATACGCAGTATTTT.

The chain combines TRBV10-3 with TRBJ1-3, with D hard to call. Germline V lookup: CDR1 ENHRY, CDR2 SYGVKD. The CDR3 contains 12 residues. V lost 10 bases and J 2 bases, leaving 9 bases between the germline ends. The CDR3 bases are TGTGCCACAGCGACTCCTGGAAACACCATATATTTT. Protein product: CATATPGNTIYF.

This chain joins TRBV5-1 and TRBJ2-1; 11 positions match TRBD1. V trimming: 4 bases; J trimming: 9 bases; junction bases outside the gene matches: 6. Germline values: CDR1 SGHRS, CDR2 YFSETQ. The CDR3 is 14 amino acids. The CDR3 here is CASSGGQGDGEQFF. CDR3 coding DNA: TGCGCCAGCAGCGGGGGACAGGGGGACGGTGAGCAGTTCTTC.

The CDR3 nucleotides read TGTGCCAGTAGCGGGCGGGGGGACCTAGCCAAAAACATTCAGTACTTC. Translated: CASSGRGDLAKNIQYF. The genes are TRBV19 and TRBJ2-4; TRBD2 aligns across 8 bases. The ends lost 6 bases at V and 0 bases at J; junction bases unmatched: 7. CDR3 length: 16 amino acids. Germline CDR1 LNHDA, CDR2 SQIVND (reference sequence).

The chain carries TRBV7-3 and TRBJ2-1; maybe TRBD1 (6 bases). This CDR3 region has 16 residues. Germline V CDR1 and CDR2: SGHTA, FQGTGA. The V and J ends lost 5 bases and 0 bases respectively, with 14 bases between them. CDR3 sequence: CASSPLGGNSYNEQFF. The CDR3 region has the DNA TGTGCCAGCAGCCCTCTAGGGGGTAACTCCTACAATGAGCAGTTCTTC.

The chain employs TRBV6-1 and TRBJ1-5; TRBD1 matches 8 bases. Trimming at V came to 5 bases and at J to 3 bases, leaving 6 bases not matched to a gene. This CDR3 comprises 15 residues. The germline V gene has CDR1 MNHNS and CDR2 SASEGT. The CDR3: CASSSWTGPNQPQHF. The CDR3 DNA is TGTGCCAGCAGTTCGTGGACAGGGCCCAATCAGCCCCAGCATTTT.

The chain has TRBV5-6 and TRBJ1-3; D ambiguous. CDR1 and CDR2 (germline): SGHDT, YYEEEE. There are 17 residues in the CDR3. V lost 4 bases, J lost 0 bases, and 17 bases lay in between. The chain's CDR3 is CASSPFWGASSGNTIYF. CDR3 coding DNA: TGTGCCAGCAGCCCCTTTTGGGGAGCCAGCTCTGGAAACACCATATATTTT.

The V gene is TRBV7-9, the J gene TRBJ2-7; weak D call: TRBD2 (5 bases). The CDR3 consists of 12 residues. V was shortened by 3 bases and J by 3 bases, with 6 bases between the two germline ends. Germline V gene lookup returns CDR1 SEHNR and CDR2 FQNEAQ (reference sequence). CDR3 in amino acids: CASSLSGYEQYF. The CDR3 bases are TGTGCCAGCAGCTTGAGCGGCTACGAGCAGTACTTC.

This chain joins TRBV7-8 and TRBJ2-5; 9 nucleotides align to TRBD2. Unmatched junction bases numbered 13, after V lost 8 bases and J lost 6 bases. The germline V gene has CDR1 SGHVS and CDR2 FQNEAQ. This CDR3 spans 15 amino acids. The CDR3, as DNA: TGTGCCAGCCGGGAAAGGGCGGGAGGGCCTCAGACCCAGTACTTC. As protein: CASRERAGGPQTQYF.

The V and J genes are TRBV21-1 and TRBJ2-7; the table's D call of TRBD1 was not tested on the DNA. TRBV21-1 corresponds to a pseudogene. The CDR3 totals 17 residues. The CDR3 DNA is TGTGCCAGCAGCAACCCCAAGGTACAGGACCCGTTCTACGAGCAGTACTTC. Amino acid sequence: CASSNPKVQDPFYEQYF.

This rearrangement joins TRBV19 to TRBJ2-3; 8 bases are shared with TRBD1. Germline trimming cut 4 bases from V and 6 bases from J; bases unmatched to any gene: 6. Germline loops: CDR1 LNHDA, CDR2 SQIVND (reference sequence). This CDR3 has 14 residues. The CDR3 DNA reads as TGTGCCAGTAGTACCCCAGGGGGCTGGGATACGCAGTATTTT. It is translated as CASSTPGGWDTQYF.

Concerning this clone itself: Distinct nucleotide sequences in the sample also encode this CDR3. The chain joins TRBV7-2 to TRBJ2-2, with TRBD2 matching 8 bases. J gave up 5 bases and V 2 bases, and 4 bases lay outside the gene matches. Germline CDR1 and CDR2: SGHTA and FQGNSA. The CDR3 covers 15 residues. CDR3 loop: CASSLSGRGTGELFF. CDR3 nucleotide sequence: TGTGCCAGCAGCTTAAGCGGGAGAGGGACCGGGGAGCTGTTTTTT.

V gene TRBV29-1 combines with J gene TRBJ2-5, with D tentatively TRBD2 (6 bases). The germline CDR1 and CDR2 sequences are SQVTM and ANQGSEA. The CDR3 is 13 residues long. V dropped 4 bases and J dropped 4 bases, with 13 bases sitting between them. The chain's CDR3 is CSVVIGGIETQYF. CDR3 sequence (DNA): TGCAGCGTTGTAATCGGCGGGATAGAGACCCAGTACTTC.

The J gene is TRBJ2-5, the V gene TRBV2; a weak D match, TRBD1 (5 bases). V lost 6 bases to trimming and J lost 10 bases, with 12 bases between them. The CDR3 spans 11 residues. Germline CDR1 is SNHLY and CDR2 is FYNNEI. CDR3 coding DNA: TGTGCCAGCAGCCGACAAGGGGACCAGTACTTC. This gives the protein CASSRQGDQYF.